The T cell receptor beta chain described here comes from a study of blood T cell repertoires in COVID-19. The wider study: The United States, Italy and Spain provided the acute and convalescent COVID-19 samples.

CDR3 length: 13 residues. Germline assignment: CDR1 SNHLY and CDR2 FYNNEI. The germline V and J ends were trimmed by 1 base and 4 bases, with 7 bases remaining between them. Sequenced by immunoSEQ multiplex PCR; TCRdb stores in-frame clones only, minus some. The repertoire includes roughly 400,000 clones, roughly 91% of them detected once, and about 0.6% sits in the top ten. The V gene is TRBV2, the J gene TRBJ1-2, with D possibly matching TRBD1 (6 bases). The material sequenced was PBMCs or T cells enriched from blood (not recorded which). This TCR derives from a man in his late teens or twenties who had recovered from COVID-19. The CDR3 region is CASSEGQVYGYTF. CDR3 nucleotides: TGTGCCAGCAGTGAAGGACAGGTCTATGGCTACACCTTC.